The 2 T cell receptor beta chains listed next were all sequenced from one sample in a study of metastatic and nonmetastatic thyroid tumors. All patients were treatment-naive before thyroid surgery. TCRdb recomputed clones from the PCR reads via MiXCR. This repertoire shows 40,000 or so clones, roughly 14% found once; its top ten account for more than 9%. The sequenced sample consisted of blood. Receptors were obtained from a female donor with papillary thyroid cancer or a benign thyroid nodule (not recorded which). Some clones in this sample may be carry-over from other donors' samples.

The table lists this clone with many counts. The same CDR3 also results from other DNA sequences found in this sample. This chain joins TRBV7-2 and TRBJ2-7; TRBD2 is a possible D gene (5 bases). Germline-derived CDR1 and CDR2 are SGHTA and FQGNSA. This CDR3 comprises 11 residues. The ends were cut back, 10 bases at V and 7 bases at J, with 14 bases in the middle. CDR3 bases: TGTGCCACCCTCGTTAAGCGGGAGCAGTACTTC. This codes for CATLVKREQYF.

This clone occurred many times. V is TRBV27 and J is TRBJ1-1; D call uncertain. Germline CDR1 reads MNHEY; CDR2 reads SMNVEV (reference sequence). The CDR3 is 12 residues long. The V and J ends lost 5 bases and 3 bases respectively, with 7 bases between them. DNA of the CDR3: TGTGCCAGCAGTCCGGGAGACACTGAAGCTTTCTTT. Translating it yields CASSPGDTEAFF.